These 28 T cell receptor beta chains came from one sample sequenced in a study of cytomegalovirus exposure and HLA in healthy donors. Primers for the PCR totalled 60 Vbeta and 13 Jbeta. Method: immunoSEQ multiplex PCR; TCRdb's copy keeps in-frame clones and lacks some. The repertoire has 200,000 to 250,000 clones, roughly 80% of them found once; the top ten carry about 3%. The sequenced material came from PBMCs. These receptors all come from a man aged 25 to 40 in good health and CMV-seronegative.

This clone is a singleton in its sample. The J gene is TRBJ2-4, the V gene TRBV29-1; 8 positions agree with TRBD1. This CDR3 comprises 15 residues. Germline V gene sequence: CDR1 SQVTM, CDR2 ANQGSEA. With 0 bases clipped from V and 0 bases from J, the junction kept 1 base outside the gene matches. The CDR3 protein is CSVEDRGQAKNIQYF. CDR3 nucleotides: TGCAGCGTTGAAGACAGGGGGCAAGCCAAAAACATTCAGTACTTC.

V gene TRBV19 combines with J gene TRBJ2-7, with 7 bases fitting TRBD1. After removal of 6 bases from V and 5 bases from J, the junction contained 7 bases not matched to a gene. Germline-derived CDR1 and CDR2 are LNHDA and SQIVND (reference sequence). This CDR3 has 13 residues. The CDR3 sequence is CASSLRGGDEQYF. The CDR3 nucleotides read TGTGCCAGTAGCCTCAGAGGGGGCGACGAGCAGTACTTC.

The CDR3 DNA follows: TGTGCCAGCAGCTTAAGCACAGGGGCTACTGAAGCTTTCTTT. It specifies CASSLSTGATEAFF. This chain connects TRBV11-1 to TRBJ1-1, with 7 bases that match TRBD1. V lost 2 bases, J lost 5 bases, and 5 bases stayed unmatched. There are 14 residues in the CDR3. Germline CDR1 is SGHAT and CDR2 is FQDESV (reference sequence).

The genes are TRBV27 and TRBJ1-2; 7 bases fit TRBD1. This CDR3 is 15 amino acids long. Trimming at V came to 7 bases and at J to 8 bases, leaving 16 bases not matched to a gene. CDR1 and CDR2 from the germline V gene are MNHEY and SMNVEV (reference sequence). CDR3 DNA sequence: TGTGCCAGCACGAAAACGGGACAGACAACTATCGGCTACACCTTC. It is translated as CASTKTGQTTIGYTF.

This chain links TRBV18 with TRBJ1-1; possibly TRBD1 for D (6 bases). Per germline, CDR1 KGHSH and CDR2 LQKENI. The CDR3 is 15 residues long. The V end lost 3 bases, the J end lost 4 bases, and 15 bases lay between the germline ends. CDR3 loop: CASSPKGGEGTEAFF. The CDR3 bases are TGTGCCAGCTCACCTAAGGGGGGGGAGGGCACTGAAGCTTTCTTT. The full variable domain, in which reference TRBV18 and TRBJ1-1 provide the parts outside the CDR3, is NAGVMQNPRHLVRRRGQEARLRCSPMKGHSHVYWYRQLPEEGLKFMVYLQKENIIDESGMPKERFSAEFPKEGPSILRIQQVVRGDSAAYFCASSPKGGEGTEAFFGQGTRLTVV.

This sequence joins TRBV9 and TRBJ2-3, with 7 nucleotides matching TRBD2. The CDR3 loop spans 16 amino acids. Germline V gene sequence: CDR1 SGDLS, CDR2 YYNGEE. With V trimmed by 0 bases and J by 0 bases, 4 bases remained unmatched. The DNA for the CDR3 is TGTGCCAGCAGCGTAGGGGAGGGGACTAGCACAGATACGCAGTATTTT. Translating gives CASSVGEGTSTDTQYF.

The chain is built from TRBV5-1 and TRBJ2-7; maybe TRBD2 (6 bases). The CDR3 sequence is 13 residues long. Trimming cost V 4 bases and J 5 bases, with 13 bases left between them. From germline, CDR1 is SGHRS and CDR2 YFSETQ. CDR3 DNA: TGCGCCAGCAGCGCTGGGGGGTCGAACGAGCAGTACTTC. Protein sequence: CASSAGGSNEQYF.

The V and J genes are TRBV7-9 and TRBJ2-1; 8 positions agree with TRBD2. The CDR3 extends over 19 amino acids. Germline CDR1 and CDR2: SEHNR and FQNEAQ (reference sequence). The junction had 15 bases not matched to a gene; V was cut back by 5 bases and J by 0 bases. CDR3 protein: CASSPPLAAYSSSYNEQFF. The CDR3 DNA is TGTGCCAGCAGCCCCCCACTAGCGGCCTACTCAAGCTCCTACAATGAGCAGTTCTTC. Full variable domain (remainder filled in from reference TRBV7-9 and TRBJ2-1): DTGVSQNPRHKITKRGQNVTFRCDPISEHNRLYWYRQTLGQGPEFLTYFQNEAQLEKSRLLSDRFSAERPKGSFSTLEIQRTEQGDSAMYLCASSPPLAAYSSSYNEQFFGPGTRLTVL.

CDR3 sequence reads: CASSARTSGGLTDTQYF. CDR3 nucleotides: TGTGCCAGCAGCGCCCGGACTAGCGGGGGACTCACAGATACGCAGTATTTT. This sequence joins TRBV11-2 and TRBJ2-3, with 13 bases fitting TRBD2. The germline V gene encodes CDR1 SGHAT and CDR2 FQNNGV. V dropped 5 bases and J dropped 2; count of bases not matched to a gene: 7. The CDR3 is 17 residues long. The complete variable domain, with remaining parts taken from reference TRBV11-2 and TRBJ2-3, reads EAGVAQSPRYKIIEKRQSVAFWCNPISGHATLYWYQQILGQGPKLLIQFQNNGVVDDSQLPKDRFSAERLKGVDSTLKIQPAKLEDSAVYLCASSARTSGGLTDTQYFGPGTRLTVL.

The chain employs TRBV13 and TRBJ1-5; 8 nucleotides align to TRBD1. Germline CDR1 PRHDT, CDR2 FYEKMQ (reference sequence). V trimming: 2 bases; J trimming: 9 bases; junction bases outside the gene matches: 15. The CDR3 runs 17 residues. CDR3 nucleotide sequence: TGTGCCAGCAGCTTAAAAATTGGAGGGACAGGTTATGCGCCCCAGCATTTT. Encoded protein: CASSLKIGGTGYAPQHF.

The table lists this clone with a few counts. The CDR3 bases are TGTGCCAGCTCCGGGACTTCGGGGACTTACTCCTCCTACGAGCAGTACTTC. It translates to CASSGTSGTYSSYEQYF. The V gene is TRBV28, the J gene TRBJ2-7, with D tentatively TRBD2 (6 bases). This CDR3 comprises 17 residues. The V gene's germline CDR1 is MDHEN and CDR2 SYDVKM. Trimming stripped 8 bases from V and 0 bases from J, with 23 bases between.

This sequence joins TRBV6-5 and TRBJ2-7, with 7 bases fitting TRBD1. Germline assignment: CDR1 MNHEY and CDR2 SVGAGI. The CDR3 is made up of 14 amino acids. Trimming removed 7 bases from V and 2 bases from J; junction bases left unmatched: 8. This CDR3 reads CASTRTGRTYEQYF. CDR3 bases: TGTGCCAGCACCAGGACAGGCCGTACCTACGAGCAGTACTTC.

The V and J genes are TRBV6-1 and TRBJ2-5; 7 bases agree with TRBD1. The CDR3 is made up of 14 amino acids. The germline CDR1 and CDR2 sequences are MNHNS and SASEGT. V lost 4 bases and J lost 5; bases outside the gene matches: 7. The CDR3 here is CASSVGTALETQYF. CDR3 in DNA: TGTGCCAGCAGTGTGGGGACAGCGTTGGAGACCCAGTACTTC.

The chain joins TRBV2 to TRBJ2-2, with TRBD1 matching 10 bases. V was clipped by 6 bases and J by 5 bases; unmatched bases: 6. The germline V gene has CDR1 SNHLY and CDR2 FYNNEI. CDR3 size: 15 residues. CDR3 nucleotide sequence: TGTGCCAGCAGGGAGACAGGGGGCGCGACCGGGGAGCTGTTTTTT. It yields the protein CASRETGGATGELFF.

CDR3: CASSGTGRGPGELFF. The CDR3 bases are TGTGCCAGCAGTGGGACAGGGCGGGGGCCCGGGGAGCTGTTTTTT. The rearrangement joins TRBV27 to TRBJ2-2, with TRBD1 matching over 9 bases. The CDR3 length is 15 residues. Per germline, CDR1 MNHEY and CDR2 SMNVEV (reference sequence). With V trimmed by 5 bases and J by 6 bases, 7 bases remained unmatched.

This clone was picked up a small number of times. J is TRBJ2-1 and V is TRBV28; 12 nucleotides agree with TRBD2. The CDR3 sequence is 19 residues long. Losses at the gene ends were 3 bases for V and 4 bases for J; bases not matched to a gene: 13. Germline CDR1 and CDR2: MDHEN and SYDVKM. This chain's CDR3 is CASSFPPSLAGGLYNEQFF. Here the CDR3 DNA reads TGTGCCAGCAGTTTTCCCCCCTCACTAGCGGGGGGACTGTACAATGAGCAGTTCTTC.

The CDR3 here is CASSVTNYGYTF. In nucleotides, the CDR3 is TGCGCCAGCAGCGTAACTAACTATGGCTACACCTTC. The chain uses TRBV5-1 and TRBJ1-2; the D is unclear. V gave up 4 bases and J gave up 0 bases, with 4 bases separating them. The CDR3 length is 12 residues. CDR1 and CDR2 from the germline V gene are SGHRS and YFSETQ.

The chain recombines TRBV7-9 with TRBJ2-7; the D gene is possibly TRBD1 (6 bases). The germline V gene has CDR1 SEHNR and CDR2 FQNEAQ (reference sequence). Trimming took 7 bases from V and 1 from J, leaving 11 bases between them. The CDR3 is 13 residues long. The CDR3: CASTPTGSYEQYF. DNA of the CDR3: TGTGCCAGCACCCCGACAGGTTCCTACGAGCAGTACTTC.

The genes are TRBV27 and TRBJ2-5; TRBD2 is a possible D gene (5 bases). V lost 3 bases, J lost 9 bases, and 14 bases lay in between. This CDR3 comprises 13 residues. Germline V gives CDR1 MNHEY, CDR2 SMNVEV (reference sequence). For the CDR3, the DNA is TGTGCCAGCAGTTTCCGAGGGAGCGCGGCCCAGTACTTC. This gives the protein CASSFRGSAAQYF.

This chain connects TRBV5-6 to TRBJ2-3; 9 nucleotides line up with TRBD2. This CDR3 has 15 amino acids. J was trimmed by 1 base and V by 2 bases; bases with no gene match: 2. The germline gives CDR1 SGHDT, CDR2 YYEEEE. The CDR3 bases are TGTGCCAGCAGCTTATTAGCGGGGGGCACAGATACGCAGTATTTT. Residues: CASSLLAGGTDTQYF.

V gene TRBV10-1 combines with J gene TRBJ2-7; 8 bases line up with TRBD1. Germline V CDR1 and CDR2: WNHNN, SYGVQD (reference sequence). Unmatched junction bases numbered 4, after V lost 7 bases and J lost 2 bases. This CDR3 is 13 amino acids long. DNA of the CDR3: TGCGCCAGCACGGGACAGGATGCCTACGAGCAGTACTTC. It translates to CASTGQDAYEQYF.

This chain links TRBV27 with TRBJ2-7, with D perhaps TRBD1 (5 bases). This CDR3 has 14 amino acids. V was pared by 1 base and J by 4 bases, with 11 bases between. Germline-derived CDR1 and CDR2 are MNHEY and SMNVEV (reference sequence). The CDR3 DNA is TGTGCCAGCAGTTTATGGCCTAGGGGTTACGAGCAGTACTTC. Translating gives CASSLWPRGYEQYF.

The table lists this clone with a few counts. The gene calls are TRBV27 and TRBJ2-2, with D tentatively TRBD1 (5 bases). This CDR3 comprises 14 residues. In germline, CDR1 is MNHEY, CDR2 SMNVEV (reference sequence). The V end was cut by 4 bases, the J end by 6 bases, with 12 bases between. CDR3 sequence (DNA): TGTGCCAGCAGTTCACGCAGGGTTCCCGGGGAGCTGTTTTTT. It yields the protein CASSSRRVPGELFF.

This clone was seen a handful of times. CDR3 nucleotide sequence: TGCGCCAGCAGCTTAACGGACAGGGGGAACACTGAAGCTTTCTTT. This translates into CASSLTDRGNTEAFF. The chain is built from TRBV5-1 and TRBJ1-1, with 9 bases matching TRBD1. This CDR3 is 15 amino acids long. From germline, CDR1 is SGHRS and CDR2 YFSETQ. V trimming: 2 bases; J trimming: 1 base; junction bases outside the gene matches: 3.

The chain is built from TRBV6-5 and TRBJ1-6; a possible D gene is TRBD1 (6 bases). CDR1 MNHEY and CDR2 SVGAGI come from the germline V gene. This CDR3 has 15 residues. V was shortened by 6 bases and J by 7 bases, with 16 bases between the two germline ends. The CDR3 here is CASRTTNRENSPLHF. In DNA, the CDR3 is TGTGCCAGCAGGACGACAAACAGGGAGAATTCACCCCTCCACTTT.

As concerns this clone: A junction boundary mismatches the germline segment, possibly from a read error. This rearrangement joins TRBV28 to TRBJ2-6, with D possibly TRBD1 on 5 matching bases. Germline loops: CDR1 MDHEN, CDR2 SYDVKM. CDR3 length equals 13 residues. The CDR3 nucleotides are TGTGCCAGCAGGCAATCTGGGGCCAGCGTCCTGACTTTC. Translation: CASRQSGASVLTF.

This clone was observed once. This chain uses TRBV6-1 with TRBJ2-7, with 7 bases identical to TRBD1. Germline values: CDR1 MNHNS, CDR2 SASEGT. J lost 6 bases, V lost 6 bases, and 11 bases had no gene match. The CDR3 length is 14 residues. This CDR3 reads CASRHRGLGFEQYF. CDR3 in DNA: TGTGCCAGCAGACACAGGGGTCTCGGGTTCGAGCAGTACTTC.

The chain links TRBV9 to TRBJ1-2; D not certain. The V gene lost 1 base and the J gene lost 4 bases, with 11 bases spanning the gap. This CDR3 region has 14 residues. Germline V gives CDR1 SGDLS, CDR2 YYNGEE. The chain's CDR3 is CASSVSTEGYGYTF. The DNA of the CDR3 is TGTGCCAGCAGCGTAAGCACAGAGGGCTATGGCTACACCTTC.